The clone carrying this T cell receptor (beta chain) showed up many times. The antigen is unknown. The germline V gene has CDR1 SQVTM and CDR2 ANQGSEA. Trimming cost V 7 bases and J 7 bases; bases outside gene matches: 9. The CDR3 sequence is 13 residues long. The data stem from a study of regulatory T cells in long-lasting Graves disease. Study-level information: Patients with new Graves' disease had used antithyroid drugs below 3 months.

For TCR beta, libraries came from iRepertoire HTBI primers and Arm-PCR of CDR3 regions. TCRdb ran MiXCR on the multiplex PCR reads and lists one entry per CDR3 protein. The profile shows about 420,000 distinct CDR3 sequences, over 15% of them singletons. Time point indicated: newly diagnosed GD, antithyroid drugs for less than 3 months. Construction of the TCR library relied on RNA isolated from PBMCs. Under American Thyroid Association guidelines, Graves' disease was diagnosed. General study findings and limits: Newly diagnosed disease favored TRBV20-1 and TRBJ2-1 over persistent disease.

These data were also reused for a study on T cells in Graves' hyperthyroidism and ophthalmopathy. From that second work: Researchers ran a first-round RT-PCR on the TCR CDR3 using the HTBI primer set.

The rearrangement uses TRBV29-1 and TRBJ1-4; TRBD1 matches 7 bases. The starting material was peripheral blood mononuclear cells (PBMCs), obtained at new diagnosis, from a patient treated with antithyroid drugs. The clonotype originates from a woman between 18 and 30 years old with Graves disease. The DNA of the CDR3 is TGCAGCGGACGACAGGGAGCAACTGAAAAACTGTTTTTT. Its protein product is CSGRQGATEKLFF.